The clone carrying this T cell receptor beta chain was counted ten times or more. What it recognizes is unknown. The sample belongs to a study of neurological immune-mediated disorders. General study findings and limits: Subjects shared no identical expanded-clone CDR3 amino acid sequences, suggesting private TCR-beta repertoires in all groups. The repertoires of 18 of 34 multiple sclerosis patients fell into one related-CDR3 cluster (a possible signature) under phylogenetic grouping.

The output of every sequencing run exceeded 170 million TCR-beta sequences, derived from 15-18 subjects. A single record per CDR3 protein comes from TCRdb applying MiXCR to the 5' RACE reads. The sample holds approximately 36,000 distinct CDR3 sequences, roughly 3.1% seen once. The CDR3 length is 17 residues. CDR1 is SGDLS, CDR2 YYNGEE, per germline. V lost 0 bases and J lost 2, with 17 bases in between. Time point specified: longitudinal time-point 1 (baseline). The rearrangement joins TRBV9 to TRBJ1-2; D gene ambiguous. The clonotype originates from a woman aged 55-69 years with multiple sclerosis. Sequencing used PBMCs. The CDR3 nucleotides are TGTGCCAGCAGCGTAGGTCGGAGGGCAGCCCCGAACTATGGCTACACCTTC. Its protein product is CASSVGRRAAPNYGYTF.